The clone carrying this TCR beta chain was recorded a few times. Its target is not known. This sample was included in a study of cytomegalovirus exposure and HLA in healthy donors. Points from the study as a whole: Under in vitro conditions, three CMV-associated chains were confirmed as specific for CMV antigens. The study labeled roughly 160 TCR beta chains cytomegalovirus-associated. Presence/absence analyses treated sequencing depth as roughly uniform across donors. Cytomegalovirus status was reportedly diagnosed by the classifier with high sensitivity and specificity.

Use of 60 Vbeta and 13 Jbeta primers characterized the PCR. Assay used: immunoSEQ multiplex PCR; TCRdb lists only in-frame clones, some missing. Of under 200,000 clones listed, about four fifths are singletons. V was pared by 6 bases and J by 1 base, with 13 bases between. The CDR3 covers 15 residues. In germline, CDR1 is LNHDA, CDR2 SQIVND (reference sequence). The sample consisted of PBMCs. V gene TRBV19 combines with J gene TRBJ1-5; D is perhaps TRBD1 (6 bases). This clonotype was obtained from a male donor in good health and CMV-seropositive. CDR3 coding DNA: TGTGCCAGTAGACGATCAGGGGCCAGCAATCAGCCCCAGCATTTT. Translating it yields CASRRSGASNQPQHF.